This T cell receptor (beta chain) was found in a study of blood T cell repertoires in COVID-19. Overall study context: T cells, B-cell-depleted T cells, or PBMCs supplied cDNA or gDNA.

Individuals aged roughly 18 to 100 years were recruited from roughly 22 US areas. Participants' reported clinical history set cohort assignment. Two negative PCRs, clearance, or symptom resolution were required of recovered Cohort 3 donors. Trimming removed 1 base from V and 6 bases from J; junction bases left unmatched: 10. This CDR3 is built from 17 residues. Germline V gene lookup returns CDR1 LGHDT and CDR2 YNNKEL (reference sequence). Repertoires were generated with immunoSEQ multiplex PCR, while TCRdb's copy carries only in-frame clones and drops some. The table has about 210,000 clones, about 81% seen once.

The sequencing input was PBMCs or T cells enriched from blood (not recorded which). The receptor was isolated from a middle-aged man who had recovered from COVID-19. The J gene is TRBJ2-4, the V gene TRBV3-1 (or the pseudogene TRBV3-2); 9 nucleotides match TRBD2. CDR3 amino acids: CASSQGRWAGGGNIQYF. CDR3 sequence (DNA): TGTGCCAGCAGCCAAGGAAGGTGGGCGGGAGGGGGAAACATTCAGTACTTC.